This T cell receptor beta chain was sequenced in a study of cytomegalovirus exposure and HLA in healthy donors. Overall study: The study's early data release held about 80 million unique TCRs from HLA-typed donors.

At collection, donors were nominally healthy, but unrecorded immune exposures were probable. The study ran its PCR with 60 Vbeta and 13 Jbeta primers. Clones were read by immunoSEQ multiplex PCR, and TCRdb kept only the in-frame ones, dropping some. The table lists around 130,000 clones, over 50% of them singletons, with approximately 8.5% in the top ten. Trimming at V came to 6 bases and at J to 6 bases, leaving 7 bases not matched to a gene. Germline V lookup: CDR1 SQVTM, CDR2 ANQGSEA. This CDR3 contains 12 residues. Sequenced material: PBMCs. The source is a middle-aged woman in good health and CMV-seropositive. The rearrangement joins TRBV29-1 to TRBJ2-7, with 8 bases that match TRBD1. The DNA for the CDR3 is TGCAGCGTGAGGGGCAGGGGGCGCGAGCAGTACTTC. Translation gives CSVRGRGREQYF.